This T cell receptor (beta chain) was sequenced during a study of graft-versus-host responses after intestinal transplantation. Study overall: Recipients were given multivisceral, liver-intestinal, or isolated intestinal transplants. Study-wide points: Graft-donor T cell macrochimerism coincided with high graft-versus-host to host-versus-graft clonal ratios in allografts.

The table came from immunoSEQ multiplex PCR; TCRdb's copy has only in-frame clones and leaves some out. The sample carries several thousand clones, 65% to 90% recorded once. Concerning this clone itself: Its antigen is as yet unknown.

CDR1 and CDR2 from the germline V gene are DFQATT and SNEGSKA (reference sequence). The CDR3 is 9 residues long. Graft specimens yielded both intraepithelial and lamina propria lymphocytes. The V and J genes are TRBV20-1 and TRBJ2-7; 8 bases line up with TRBD1. The sequencing here drew on ileum tissue, taken 156 days after intestinal transplant. This clonotype originated in a human patient who received an intestinal transplant, so some T cells may come from the graft donor. As DNA, the CDR3 is TGCAGTGCTAGTTTGACAGGGGATGTA. Encoded protein: CSASLTGDV.